These 27 T cell receptor beta chains were sequenced from one sample in a study of T cells in Graves' hyperthyroidism and ophthalmopathy. Amplification of TCR beta CDR3 regions used RNA as the template. With the HTBI primer set, the TCR CDR3 went through a first round of RT-PCR. TCRdb re-derived calls from the multiplex PCR reads in MiXCR, one entry per CDR3 protein. The repertoire has 370,000 or so distinct CDR3 sequences, approximately 14% of them found once; the top ten carry 28%. Sequenced input: blood. These receptors originate from a woman younger than 35 with Graves' hyperthyroidism that later progressed to Graves' ophthalmopathy.

This clonotype was counted a few times. The genes are TRBV6-1 and TRBJ2-2, with D perhaps matching TRBD2 (6 bases). V was clipped by 3 bases and J by 2 bases, with 19 bases between them. Germline CDR1 is MNHNS and CDR2 is SASEGT. The CDR3 extends over 18 amino acids. CDR3 coding DNA: TGTGCCAGCAGTGATAGGGCGGGACTTCGAATTAACACCGGGGAGCTGTTTTTT. Translation: CASSDRAGLRINTGELFF.

The chain has TRBV5-5 and TRBJ1-2; D unclear. The V gene lost 0 bases and the J gene lost 4 bases, with 10 bases spanning the gap. The CDR3 spans 14 residues. Germline loops: CDR1 SGHKS, CDR2 YYEKEE (reference sequence). This CDR3 is CASSLARVRYGYTF. In DNA, the CDR3 is TGTGCCAGCAGCTTGGCTAGGGTGCGCTATGGCTACACCTTC.

The gene calls are TRBV6-1 and TRBJ2-1; a weak D match, TRBD1 (5 bases). CDR1 is MNHNS and CDR2 is SASEGT in the germline V gene. The V gene lost 6 bases and the J gene lost 8 bases, with 11 bases spanning the gap. CDR3 length equals 12 residues. The CDR3 sequence is CASSPAGHEQFF. The CDR3 nucleotides read TGTGCCAGCAGCCCCGCAGGGCATGAGCAGTTCTTC.

This clonotype was detected ten times or more. The V and J genes are TRBV7-6 and TRBJ2-3, with D perhaps matching TRBD2 (6 bases). Trimming shortened V by 0 bases and J by 0 bases, and 13 bases separated the two germline ends. Germline CDR1 is SGHVS and CDR2 is FNYEAQ. The CDR3 runs to 17 residues. This CDR3 is CASSLAGTLGSTDTQYF. Here the CDR3 DNA reads TGTGCCAGCAGCTTAGCCGGGACTCTAGGAAGCACAGATACGCAGTATTTT.

This clonotype was detected many times. This chain uses TRBV4-1 with TRBJ2-2; D is undetermined. This CDR3 has 15 amino acids. V was pared by 8 bases and J by 5 bases, with 18 bases between. Germline assignment: CDR1 MGHRA and CDR2 YSYEKL. CDR3 residues: CASHDFLSLTGELFF. The CDR3 coding sequence is TGCGCCAGCCACGATTTCTTGAGCTTAACCGGGGAGCTGTTTTTT.

This clonotype was counted ten times or more. This chain connects TRBV6-1 to TRBJ1-5; the D is unclear. V lost 3 bases, J lost 2 bases, and 14 bases lay in between. Germline CDR1 reads MNHNS; CDR2 reads SASEGT. The CDR3 is made up of 16 amino acids. DNA for the CDR3: TGTGCCAGCAGTGACGACGGGCCCTGGGGCAATCAGCCCCAGCATTTT. It specifies CASSDDGPWGNQPQHF.

This clonotype was counted many times. CDR3 bases: TGTGCCAGCTCACCCCGGCTAGCGGAATCCAATGAGCAGTTCTTC. Protein product: CASSPRLAESNEQFF. The chain has TRBV18 and TRBJ2-1; 7 nucleotides agree with TRBD2. Germline V CDR1 and CDR2: KGHSH, LQKENI. The CDR3 runs 15 residues. J gave up 6 bases and V 3 bases, and 8 bases lay outside the gene matches.

In this sample, this clonotype turned up many times. The chain uses TRBV10-1 and TRBJ2-7; no definite D call. The CDR3 is 15 residues long. Germline assignment: CDR1 WNHNN and CDR2 SYGVQD (reference sequence). V shed 3 bases and J shed 1 base, with 13 bases lying between them. The chain's CDR3 is CASSEVDGESYEQYF. CDR3 DNA: TGCGCCAGCAGTGAAGTTGATGGGGAATCCTACGAGCAGTACTTC.

This clonotype was recorded at least ten times. The chain combines TRBV7-9 with TRBJ2-7, with D possibly TRBD1 on 5 matching bases. The CDR3 has 15 amino acids. V was trimmed by 2 bases and J by 2 bases, leaving 13 bases between them. Looked up from germline, CDR1 is SEHNR and CDR2 is FQNEAQ (reference sequence). For the CDR3, the DNA is TGTGCCAGCAGCTTAACTCAGGGATCCCCCTACGAGCAGTACTTC. Protein product: CASSLTQGSPYEQYF.

The gene calls are TRBV29-1 and TRBJ1-5; 9 bases fit TRBD1. Per the germline V gene, CDR1 is SQVTM and CDR2 is ANQGSEA. The CDR3 extends over 12 amino acids. The J segment lost 4 bases and the V segment lost 6 bases, leaving 1 base of the junction unmatched. The CDR3 reads CSVGTGNQPQHF. For the CDR3, the DNA is TGCAGCGTAGGGACAGGGAATCAGCCCCAGCATTTT.

This clonotype was counted ten times or more. J is TRBJ2-1 and V is TRBV30; 13 nucleotides match TRBD2. The CDR3 consists of 17 residues. Germline V gives CDR1 GTSNPN, CDR2 SVGIG (reference sequence). The junction had 7 bases not matched to a gene; V was cut back by 0 bases and J by 5 bases. CDR3 region: CAWSVVTSGRIHNEQFF. In DNA, the CDR3 is TGTGCCTGGAGTGTAGTGACTAGCGGGAGGATCCACAATGAGCAGTTCTTC.

This chain uses TRBV20-1 with TRBJ2-4; D remains unclear. Germline V gives CDR1 DFQATT, CDR2 SNEGSKA (reference sequence). V lost 3 bases and J 0 bases, leaving 9 bases between the germline ends. The CDR3 loop spans 14 amino acids. CDR3 residues: CSARVRLAKNIQYF. The CDR3, as DNA: TGCAGTGCTAGGGTCAGACTAGCCAAAAACATTCAGTACTTC.

CDR3 DNA: TGCGCCAGCAGCTTGGATAGCGGCGGGAGGGCCGAGGAGACCCAGTACTTC. It translates to CASSLDSGGRAEETQYF. The chain has TRBV5-1 and TRBJ2-5; TRBD2 aligns across 9 bases. The CDR3 covers 17 residues. The germline gives CDR1 SGHRS, CDR2 YFSETQ. V lost 0 bases and J lost 5; bases outside the gene matches: 11. Complete variable domain (other parts from reference TRBV5-1 and TRBJ2-5): KAGVTQTPRYLIKTRGQQVTLSCSPISGHRSVSWYQQTPGQGLQFLFEYFSETQRNKGNFPGRFSGRQFSNSRSEMNVSTLELGDSALYLCASSLDSGGRAEETQYFGPGTRLLVL.

The V call is TRBV14, the J call TRBJ2-1; D remains unclear. V was shortened by 4 bases and J by 7 bases, with 17 bases between the two germline ends. CDR1 is SGHDN and CDR2 is FVKESK in the germline V gene. There are 15 residues in the CDR3. The CDR3: CASSRDPLRVNEQFF. CDR3 bases: TGTGCCAGCAGCCGGGATCCCCTTCGAGTAAATGAGCAGTTCTTC.

The chain's CDR3 is CASSKSGTFIETQYF. Written as DNA, the CDR3 is TGTGCCAGCAGCAAATCCGGGACATTCATCGAGACCCAGTACTTC. This chain connects TRBV7-8 to TRBJ2-5, with D tentatively TRBD1 (6 bases). This CDR3 contains 15 residues. Trimming stripped 5 bases from V and 5 bases from J, with 18 bases between. Germline CDR1 reads SGHVS; CDR2 reads FQNEAQ. The whole variable domain, filled in from reference TRBV7-8 and TRBJ2-5, reads GAGVSQSPRYKVAKRGQDVALRCDPISGHVSLFWYQQALGQGPEFLTYFQNEAQLDKSGLPSDRFFAERPEGSVSTLKIQRTQQEDSAVYLCASSKSGTFIETQYFGPGTRLLVL.

In this sample, this clonotype turned up many times. CDR3 amino acids: CSASRGRYEQYF. CDR3 DNA: TGCAGTGCCTCTCGGGGGCGGTACGAGCAGTACTTC. The chain carries TRBV20-1 and TRBJ2-7; D tentatively fits TRBD1 or TRBD2 (6 bases each). The germline V and J ends were trimmed by 6 bases and 4 bases, with 13 bases remaining between them. The CDR3 extends over 12 amino acids. CDR1 and CDR2 from the germline V gene are DFQATT and SNEGSKA (reference sequence).

This clonotype was detected a few times. This sequence joins TRBV15 and TRBJ2-7, with D unresolved. Trimming shortened V by 0 bases and J by 5 bases, and 11 bases separated the two germline ends. CDR1 is LNHNV and CDR2 is YYDKDF in the germline V gene (reference sequence). The CDR3 runs 14 residues. CDR3 sequence: CATSRDPQAHEQYF. Here the CDR3 DNA reads TGTGCCACCAGCAGAGATCCGCAGGCCCACGAGCAGTACTTC.

This clonotype has at least ten counts. The V and J genes are TRBV28 and TRBJ2-7; D is possibly TRBD2 (6 bases). The CDR3 is made up of 12 amino acids. Trimming shortened V by 10 bases and J by 0 bases, and 10 bases separated the two germline ends. Germline CDR1 MDHEN, CDR2 SYDVKM. The chain's CDR3 is CATGEVSYEQYF. For the CDR3, the DNA is TGTGCCACTGGGGAGGTCTCCTACGAGCAGTACTTC. The full variable domain, rest sourced from reference TRBV28 and TRBJ2-7, is DVKVTQSSRYLVKRTGEKVFLECVQDMDHENMFWYRQDPGLGLRLIYFSYDVKMKEKGDIPEGYSVSREKKERFSLILESASTNQTSMYLCATGEVSYEQYFGPGTRLTVT.

The rearrangement uses TRBV29-1 and TRBJ2-1, with 10 bases lining up with TRBD2. Per the germline V gene, CDR1 is SQVTM and CDR2 is ANQGSEA. The CDR3 is made up of 21 amino acids. The V gene end was trimmed by 3 bases and the J gene end by 2 bases; junction bases not matched to a gene: 22. This chain's CDR3 is CSVDPLAGVLQWGNTYNEQFF. As DNA, the CDR3 is TGCAGCGTTGATCCTCTAGCGGGAGTGTTACAATGGGGGAATACCTACAATGAGCAGTTCTTC.

The rearrangement joins TRBV19 to TRBJ1-1, with 10 bases identical to TRBD1. Germline CDR1 is LNHDA and CDR2 is SQIVND (reference sequence). The CDR3 has 14 amino acids. V dropped 4 bases and J dropped 5; count of bases not matched to a gene: 4. The CDR3 here is CASSTDRGTTEAFF. CDR3 nucleotides: TGTGCCAGTAGTACGGACAGGGGGACGACTGAAGCTTTCTTT.

This sequence joins TRBV4-1 and TRBJ2-7, with D perhaps TRBD1 (6 bases). CDR3 size: 14 residues. Germline CDR1 is MGHRA and CDR2 is YSYEKL. V shed 4 bases and J shed 3 bases, with 13 bases lying between them. CDR3 DNA sequence: TGCGCCAGCAGCCTCCAGGGACAAAACTACGAGCAGTACTTC. It translates to CASSLQGQNYEQYF.

To note about this clonotype: A much larger clone is a single base away; this may be a read error. The DNA of the CDR3 is TGCAGTGCTCTCCCAGATACGCAGTATTTT. Translating gives CSALPDTQYF. The chain recombines TRBV20-1 with TRBJ2-3; D is undetermined. This CDR3 region has 10 residues. Germline V gives CDR1 DFQATT, CDR2 SNEGSKA (reference sequence). V lost 5 bases to trimming and J lost 4 bases, with 4 bases between them.

V usage is TRBV27 and J usage is TRBJ1-5; D remains unclear. Germline V lookup: CDR1 MNHEY, CDR2 SMNVEV (reference sequence). Deletions cut 4 bases from V and 2 bases from J, with 9 bases between. The CDR3 sequence is 14 residues long. In nucleotides, the CDR3 is TGTGCCAGCAGTTCCAGAATAGGCAATCAGCCCCAGCATTTT. Translating it yields CASSSRIGNQPQHF.

In this sample, this clonotype turned up many times. This chain connects TRBV28 to TRBJ2-1; no firm D call. The CDR3 is 14 amino acids. V was shortened by 5 bases and J by 0 bases, with 8 bases between the two germline ends. Germline assignment: CDR1 MDHEN and CDR2 SYDVKM. In nucleotides, the CDR3 is TGTGCCAGCAGTCGTGGTTCCTCCTACAATGAGCAGTTCTTC. Its protein product is CASSRGSSYNEQFF.

This clonotype was counted many times. This chain links TRBV20-1 with TRBJ2-5; D might be TRBD2 (7 bases). V lost 6 bases, J lost 1 base, and 15 bases lay in between. The germline V gene has CDR1 DFQATT and CDR2 SNEGSKA (reference sequence). This CDR3 region has 14 residues. CDR3 residues: CSAPKGGLQETQYF. CDR3 sequence (DNA): TGCAGTGCCCCAAAGGGGGGGCTCCAAGAGACCCAGTACTTC.

This clonotype was seen at least ten times. This chain uses TRBV18 with TRBJ2-5, with a possible D match to TRBD1 (5 bases). Germline CDR1 reads KGHSH; CDR2 reads LQKENI. Trimming removed 2 bases at V and 0 bases at J, with 7 bases between. The CDR3 runs 14 residues. The CDR3 DNA sequence: TGTGCCAGCTCACCAGGGGCGTACCAAGAGACCCAGTACTTC. This translates into CASSPGAYQETQYF. Using reference TRBV18 and TRBJ2-5 for the parts outside the CDR3, the full variable domain is NAGVMQNPRHLVRRRGQEARLRCSPMKGHSHVYWYRQLPEEGLKFMVYLQKENIIDESGMPKERFSAEFPKEGPSILRIQQVVRGDSAAYFCASSPGAYQETQYFGPGTRLLVL.

This clonotype has a count of ten or more. CDR3 sequence: CASSSSGGAIQETQYF. For the CDR3, the DNA is TGTGCCAGCAGTTCCTCTGGGGGGGCGATCCAAGAGACCCAGTACTTC. This chain connects TRBV28 to TRBJ2-5, with D maybe TRBD2 (7 bases). Germline CDR1 is MDHEN and CDR2 is SYDVKM. This CDR3 has 16 residues. Trimming removed 4 bases at V and 1 base at J, with 16 bases between.